The clone carrying this T cell receptor (beta chain) was seen a handful of times. These data belong to a study of patients and donors after allogeneic stem cell transplantation. Germline CDR1 and CDR2: ENHRY and SYGVKD. The CDR3 length is 14 residues. V was shortened by 9 bases and J by 2 bases, with 17 bases between the two germline ends. TCRdb itself ran the RT-PCR reads through MiXCR, one entry per CDR3 protein. Of 410,000 or so distinct CDR3 sequences listed, roughly 17% are singletons. The specimen sequenced was blood, either unsorted or a sorted T cell fraction (not recorded which). The chain combines TRBV10-3 with TRBJ2-7, with D tentatively TRBD1 (5 bases). This clonotype was obtained from a human donor who was either an allogeneic HSCT recipient or a stem cell or donor lymphocyte infusion donor (not recorded which). It is not recorded whose cells these are; they may come from a transplant donor. CDR3 nucleotides: TGTGCCATGTCGTTCGGGCAGGGAACCTACGAGCAGTACTTC. The encoded protein is CAMSFGQGTYEQYF.